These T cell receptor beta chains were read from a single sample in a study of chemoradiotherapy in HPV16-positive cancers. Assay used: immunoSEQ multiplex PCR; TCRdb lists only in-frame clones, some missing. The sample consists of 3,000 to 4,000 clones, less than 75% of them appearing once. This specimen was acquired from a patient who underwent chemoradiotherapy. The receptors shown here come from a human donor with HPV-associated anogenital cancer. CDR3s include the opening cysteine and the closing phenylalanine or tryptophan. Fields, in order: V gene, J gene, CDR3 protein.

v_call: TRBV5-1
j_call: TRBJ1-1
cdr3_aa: CASSLAGTGGDTEAFF

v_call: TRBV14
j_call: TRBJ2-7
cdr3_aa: CASSRNRGSYEQYF

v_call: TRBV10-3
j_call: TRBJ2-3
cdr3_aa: CAIREWRGGDTQYF

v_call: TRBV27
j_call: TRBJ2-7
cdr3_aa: CASTTIPGSLLMDEQYF

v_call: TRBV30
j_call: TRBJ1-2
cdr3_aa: CAWSAVHNYGYTF

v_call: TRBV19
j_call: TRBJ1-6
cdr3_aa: CASSIVNTTPPQGYNSPLHF

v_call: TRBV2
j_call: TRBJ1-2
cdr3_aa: CASSEYTANYGYTF

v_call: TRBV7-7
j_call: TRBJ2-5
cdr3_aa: CASSLGRLAGGQETQYF

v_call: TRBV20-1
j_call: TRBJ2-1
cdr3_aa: CSASYNEQFF

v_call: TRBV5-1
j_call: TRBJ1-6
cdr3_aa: CASSLRQGGNSPLHF

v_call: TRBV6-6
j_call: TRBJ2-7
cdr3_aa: CASTEGGEEQYF

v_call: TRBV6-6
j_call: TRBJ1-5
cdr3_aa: CASSPLPGVGDQPQHF

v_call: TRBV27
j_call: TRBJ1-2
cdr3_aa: CASSQDGGYGYTF

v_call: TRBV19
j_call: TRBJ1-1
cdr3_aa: CASILGQSNTEAFF

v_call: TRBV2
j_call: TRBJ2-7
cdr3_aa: CASSKTGGSTYEQYF

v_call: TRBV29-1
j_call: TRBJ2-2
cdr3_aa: CSVDEPGAMAGELFF